These 24 T cell receptor beta chains originate from one sample sequenced in a study of blood T cell repertoires in COVID-19. Sequencing was performed with immunoSEQ multiplex PCR; in TCRdb, only in-frame clones are kept and a portion is missing. The sample consists of 100,000 or so clones, roughly 83% of them appearing once. Material: peripheral blood. The receptors come from a woman aged 60-75 years with acute or convalescent COVID-19.

The J gene is TRBJ1-6, the V gene TRBV5-6, with D possibly TRBD1 on 6 matching bases. Looked up from germline, CDR1 is SGHDT and CDR2 is YYEEEE. V was trimmed by 2 bases and J by 5 bases, leaving 14 bases between them. The CDR3 consists of 16 residues. CDR3 sequence (DNA): TGTGCCAGCAGCTTTCTAGGGACACAGAATAATTCACCCCTCCACTTT. Translated: CASSFLGTQNNSPLHF.

A few counts support this clone. This chain joins TRBV2 and TRBJ1-4; D uncertain. The V gene lost 5 bases and the J gene lost 7 bases, with 17 bases spanning the gap. The CDR3 spans 15 residues. From germline, CDR1 is SNHLY and CDR2 FYNNEI. CDR3 coding DNA: TGTGCCAGCAGTCGAACAACTACTTCGGTTGAAAAACTGTTTTTT. It yields the protein CASSRTTTSVEKLFF.

The chain joins TRBV7-3 to TRBJ1-1, with D perhaps matching TRBD1 (6 bases). The CDR3 sequence is 13 residues long. CDR1 and CDR2 from the germline V gene are SGHTA and FQGTGA. V lost 4 bases, J lost 1 base, and 7 bases lay in between. For the CDR3, the DNA is TGTGCCAGCAGCTCGGACAGGAACACTGAAGCTTTCTTT. Encoded protein: CASSSDRNTEAFF.

The chain links TRBV5-1 to TRBJ1-2; 9 positions match TRBD1. This CDR3 region has 16 residues. The V gene's germline CDR1 is SGHRS and CDR2 YFSETQ. Losses at the gene ends were 3 bases for V and 4 bases for J; bases not matched to a gene: 10. The CDR3, as DNA: TGCGCCAGCAGCTCGGGAGCGGGACAGGGAGTCTATGGCTACACCTTC. It codes for CASSSGAGQGVYGYTF.

The V call is TRBV12-3 or TRBV12-4, the J call TRBJ2-4; no firm D call. Trimming cost V 2 bases and J 6 bases, with 5 bases left between them. The CDR3 is 12 amino acids. The CDR3 DNA reads as TGTGCCAGCAGTTTACCTTCAAACATTCAGTACTTC. Its translation is CASSLPSNIQYF.

A single count supports this clone. This chain joins TRBV27 and TRBJ1-6, with D unresolved. CDR1 and CDR2 (germline): MNHEY, SMNVEV (reference sequence). Deletions cut 1 base from V and 0 bases from J, with 10 bases between. This CDR3 comprises 17 residues. CDR3 sequence (DNA): TGTGCCAGCAGTTTATTTTTTAGCAGCTCCTATAATTCACCCCTCCACTTT. Encoded protein: CASSLFFSSSYNSPLHF.

CDR3 sequence reads: CASSSNRVAAAPQHF. The DNA for the CDR3 is TGTGCCAGCAGTTCTAACCGCGTAGCGGCGGCGCCCCAGCATTTT. This chain uses TRBV6-1 with TRBJ1-5; D is unclear. CDR1 is MNHNS and CDR2 is SASEGT in the germline V gene. This CDR3 region has 15 residues. V lost 5 bases to trimming and J lost 9 bases, with 20 bases between them.

CDR3 protein: CASSAGTGFYEQYF. Here the CDR3 DNA reads TGTGCCAGCAGTGCGGGGACAGGGTTCTACGAGCAGTACTTC. The chain combines TRBV2 with TRBJ2-7; the match to TRBD1 covers 9 bases. Germline values: CDR1 SNHLY, CDR2 FYNNEI. The J segment lost 3 bases and the V segment lost 4 bases, leaving 4 bases of the junction unmatched. This CDR3 comprises 14 residues.

For this clone: The junction does not match germline at one end; this may be a read error. This chain links TRBV13 with TRBJ2-4; 8 bases align to TRBD2. The CDR3 contains 19 residues. CDR1 PRHDT and CDR2 FYEKMQ come from the germline V gene (reference sequence). The CDR3 DNA reads TGTGCCAACAGCTTGGTTTGGCGGGGGGCCGCCCCAGCCAAAAACATTCAGTACTTC. Protein sequence: CANSLVWRGAAPAKNIQYF.

The table lists this clone with a count of one. The chain links TRBV19 to TRBJ1-4; D remains unclear. Trimming cost V 1 base and J 4 bases, with 4 bases left between them. Germline CDR1 reads LNHDA; CDR2 reads SQIVND (reference sequence). CDR3 length: 13 residues. The chain's CDR3 is CASSIGGNEKLFF. CDR3 in DNA: TGTGCCAGTAGTATAGGAGGTAATGAAAAACTGTTTTTT. The whole variable domain, filled in from reference TRBV19 and TRBJ1-4, reads DGGITQSPKYLFRKEGQNVTLSCEQNLNHDAMYWYRQDPGQGLRLIYYSQIVNDFQKGDIAEGYSVSREKKESFPLTVTSAQKNPTAFYLCASSIGGNEKLFFGSGTQLSVL.

The chain employs TRBV5-1 and TRBJ1-5; no firm D call. The V end was cut by 1 base, the J end by 8 bases, with 10 bases between. CDR3 length equals 13 residues. From germline, CDR1 is SGHRS and CDR2 YFSETQ. The CDR3 spells CASSLMGREPQHF. The CDR3 region has the DNA TGCGCCAGCAGCTTGATGGGGAGGGAGCCCCAGCATTTT. Looking up the rest from reference TRBV5-1 and TRBJ1-5 gives the full variable domain: KAGVTQTPRYLIKTRGQQVTLSCSPISGHRSVSWYQQTPGQGLQFLFEYFSETQRNKGNFPGRFSGRQFSNSRSEMNVSTLELGDSALYLCASSLMGREPQHFGDGTRLSIL.

The chain uses TRBV5-1 and TRBJ2-3; TRBD2 aligns across 10 bases. V shed 6 bases and J 5 bases; nucleotides not matched to a gene: 12. The germline gives CDR1 SGHRS, CDR2 YFSETQ. This CDR3 comprises 16 residues. CDR3 region: CASKTTAGGLLDTQYF. The CDR3 DNA reads TGCGCCAGCAAGACGACAGCGGGGGGGCTCTTAGATACGCAGTATTTT. Filled out from reference TRBV5-1 and TRBJ2-3, the complete variable domain reads KAGVTQTPRYLIKTRGQQVTLSCSPISGHRSVSWYQQTPGQGLQFLFEYFSETQRNKGNFPGRFSGRQFSNSRSEMNVSTLELGDSALYLCASKTTAGGLLDTQYFGPGTRLTVL.

This sequence joins TRBV30 and TRBJ1-3; TRBD1 might be the D (5 bases). This CDR3 comprises 16 residues. V lost 1 base and J lost 9, with 22 bases in between. Germline lookup yields CDR1 GTSNPN and CDR2 SVGIG (reference sequence). CDR3 loop: CAWSGDWGDHMGTIYF. The CDR3 coding sequence is TGTGCCTGGAGTGGGGATTGGGGCGACCATATGGGCACCATATATTTT.

The rearrangement joins TRBV6-6 to TRBJ1-2; 7 positions agree with TRBD1. With V trimmed by 5 bases and J by 6 bases, 15 bases remained unmatched. Germline lookup yields CDR1 MNHNY and CDR2 SVGAGI (reference sequence). This CDR3 is built from 16 residues. The CDR3 here is CASSRGTAEFRDGYTF. Written as DNA, the CDR3 is TGTGCCAGCAGTCGCGGGACAGCGGAGTTTCGAGATGGCTACACCTTC.

The CDR3 spells CASSEGLADLQETQYF. CDR3 DNA: TGTGCCAGCAGTGAGGGACTAGCGGACCTACAAGAGACCCAGTACTTC. The genes are TRBV6-1 and TRBJ2-5; 11 positions match TRBD2. The CDR3 loop spans 16 amino acids. Looked up from germline, CDR1 is MNHNS and CDR2 is SASEGT. Trimming at V came to 3 bases and at J to 2 bases, leaving 5 bases not matched to a gene.

The rearrangement joins TRBV29-1 to TRBJ1-2; TRBD1 aligns across 9 bases. In germline, CDR1 is SQVTM, CDR2 ANQGSEA. The CDR3 length is 12 residues. J lost 5 bases, V lost 6 bases, and 4 bases had no gene match. The CDR3 loop is CSVRTGEYGYTF. The CDR3 DNA reads TGCAGCGTGAGGACAGGGGAATATGGCTACACCTTC.

The chain recombines TRBV11-2 with TRBJ2-1; D uncertain. Germline assignment: CDR1 SGHAT and CDR2 FQNNGV. This CDR3 has 11 residues. V was shortened by 1 base and J by 10 bases, with 5 bases between the two germline ends. For the CDR3, the DNA is TGTGCCAGCAGCTTAGCCAGGGAGCAGTTCTTC. Translation: CASSLAREQFF.

CDR3 bases: TGTGCCAGCAGCAAAGCCCTGACAATGTACGAGCAGTACTTC. It specifies CASSKALTMYEQYF. The chain has TRBV21-1 and TRBJ2-7; the D segment call TRBD1 is taken from the table without a DNA check. TRBV21-1 is flagged as a pseudogene. The CDR3 has 14 residues.

CDR3 in DNA: TGTGCCAGCAGTTATCGCGGGAGGTACACAGATACGCAGTATTTT. Its protein is CASSYRGRYTDTQYF. The chain recombines TRBV6-5 with TRBJ2-3, with 8 positions matching TRBD2. The CDR3 contains 15 residues. Trimming took 3 bases from V and 2 from J; bases not matched to a gene: 4. CDR1 and CDR2 from the germline V gene are MNHEY and SVGAGI.

V is TRBV12-3 or TRBV12-4 and J is TRBJ1-6, with D unclear. The CDR3 covers 12 residues. V lost 7 bases and J lost 8, with 9 bases in between. The CDR3 loop is CASTFGDSPLHF. CDR3 bases: TGTGCCAGCACTTTCGGGGATTCACCCCTCCACTTT.

This clone was seen a few times. V is TRBV11-2 and J is TRBJ1-2; D unresolved. This CDR3 is built from 16 residues. The germline CDR1 and CDR2 sequences are SGHAT and FQNNGV. The ends were cut back, 0 bases at V and 2 bases at J, with 13 bases in the middle. This chain's CDR3 is CASSLEVTGGNYGYTF. In DNA, the CDR3 is TGTGCCAGCAGCTTAGAAGTCACCGGCGGAAACTATGGCTACACCTTC.

V is TRBV19 and J is TRBJ2-2, with TRBD2 as a possible D gene (5 bases). CDR3 size: 14 residues. The V end lost 6 bases, the J end lost 2 bases, and 10 bases lay between the germline ends. Germline CDR1 and CDR2: LNHDA and SQIVND (reference sequence). CDR3 DNA sequence: TGTGCCAGTAGCGACCGGGGAAACACCGGGGAGCTGTTTTTT. This encodes CASSDRGNTGELFF.

This clone was recorded a few times. This chain joins TRBV15 and TRBJ1-6, with 7 bases identical to TRBD1. The CDR3 is 16 residues long. Trimming took 5 bases from V and 7 from J; bases not matched to a gene: 11. Germline V gene lookup returns CDR1 LNHNV and CDR2 YYDKDF (reference sequence). The CDR3 spells CATSGPPQGSNSPLHF. Here the CDR3 DNA reads TGTGCCACCAGCGGCCCTCCACAGGGGTCGAATTCACCCCTCCACTTT.

The rearrangement joins TRBV2 to TRBJ1-6; no reliable D call. This CDR3 has 16 residues. CDR1 and CDR2 (germline): SNHLY, FYNNEI. V lost 6 bases to trimming and J lost 6 bases, with 18 bases between them. This CDR3 is CASRARQALSNSPLHF. CDR3 coding DNA: TGTGCCAGCAGGGCCCGGCAGGCCCTGAGTAATTCACCCCTCCACTTT.